This T cell receptor (beta chain) was recovered during a study of shared clonotypes between healthy human individuals. Overall study results and limits: Clonotypes which were not shared had lower generation probabilities than clonotypes that all four donors shared. Several donors shared approximately 5% of their naive CD4 clonotypes. Genetic and exposure-history diversity was limited by the few donors.

The assay was immunoSEQ multiplex PCR, and TCRdb's table has in-frame clones only and misses some. There are approximately 2.3 million clones in the sample; 80% to 95% occur only once, and 0.35% to 0.5% lies in the top ten. On this clone itself: Its antigen is not known.

The sequenced sample was naive CD4+ T cells from PBMCs. The subset was: CD45RA+ positively selected. The clonotype comes from a man younger than 30 in good health. Some clones in this sample may be carry-over from other donors' samples.

CDR3 region: CASSLATLGGNTEAFF. For the CDR3, the DNA is TGCGCCAGCAGCTTGGCGACCTTGGGGGGCAACACTGAAGCTTTCTTT. The chain is built from TRBV5-1 and TRBJ1-1, with a tentative D call TRBD1 (6 bases). Trimming took 0 bases from V and 2 from J, leaving 14 bases between them. The CDR3 totals 16 residues. Germline values: CDR1 SGHRS, CDR2 YFSETQ. The entire variable domain, with the rest obtained from reference TRBV5-1 and TRBJ1-1, is as follows: KAGVTQTPRYLIKTRGQQVTLSCSPISGHRSVSWYQQTPGQGLQFLFEYFSETQRNKGNFPGRFSGRQFSNSRSEMNVSTLELGDSALYLCASSLATLGGNTEAFFGQGTRLTVV.